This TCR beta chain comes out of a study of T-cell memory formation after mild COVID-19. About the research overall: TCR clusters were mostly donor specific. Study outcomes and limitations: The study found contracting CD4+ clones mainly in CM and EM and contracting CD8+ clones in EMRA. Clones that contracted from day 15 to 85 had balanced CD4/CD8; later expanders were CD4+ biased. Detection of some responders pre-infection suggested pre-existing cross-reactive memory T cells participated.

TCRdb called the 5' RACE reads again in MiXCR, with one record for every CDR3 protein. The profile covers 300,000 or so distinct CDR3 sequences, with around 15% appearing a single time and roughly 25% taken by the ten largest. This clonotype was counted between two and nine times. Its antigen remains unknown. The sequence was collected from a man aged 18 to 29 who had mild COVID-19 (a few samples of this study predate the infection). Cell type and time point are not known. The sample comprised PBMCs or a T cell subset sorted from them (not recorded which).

DNA of the CDR3: TGCGCCAGCAGCCCCGCCGGACAGGGGGCGAACACTGAAGCTTTCTTT. Residues: CASSPAGQGANTEAFF. This chain connects TRBV5-1 to TRBJ1-1; 11 nucleotides match TRBD1. Per the germline V gene, CDR1 is SGHRS and CDR2 is YFSETQ. V lost 4 bases to trimming and J lost 1 base; unmatched junction nucleotides: 6. The CDR3 is 16 residues long.